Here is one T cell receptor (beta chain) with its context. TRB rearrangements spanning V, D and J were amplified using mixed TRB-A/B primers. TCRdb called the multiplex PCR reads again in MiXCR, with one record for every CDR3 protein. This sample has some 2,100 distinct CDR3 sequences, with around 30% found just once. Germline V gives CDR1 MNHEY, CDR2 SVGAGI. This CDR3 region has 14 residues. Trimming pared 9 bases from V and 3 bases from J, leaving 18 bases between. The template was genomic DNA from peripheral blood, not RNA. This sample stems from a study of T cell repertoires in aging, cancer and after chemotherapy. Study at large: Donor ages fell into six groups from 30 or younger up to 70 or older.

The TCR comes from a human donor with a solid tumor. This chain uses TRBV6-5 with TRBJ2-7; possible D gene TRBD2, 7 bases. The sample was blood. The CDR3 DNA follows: TGTGCCAGTGGTCAGGGGAGGGGGTACTACGAGCAGTACTTC. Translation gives CASGQGRGYYEQYF.